These T cell receptor beta chains were read from a single sample in a study of regulatory T cells in long-lasting Graves disease. TCRdb re-called the multiplex PCR reads with MiXCR, one entry per CDR3 protein. The table shows about 560,000 distinct CDR3 sequences, with roughly 15% occurring only once. A further study also used this sample, focusing on T cells in Graves' hyperthyroidism and ophthalmopathy.

Specimen: peripheral blood mononuclear cells (PBMCs), collected at new diagnosis, from a patient treated with antithyroid drugs. These receptors were obtained from a young man with Graves disease. Both conserved end residues are part of each CDR3. Each record gives: V gene, D gene, J gene, clone size, CDR3 protein, CDR3 DNA. A D gene is named only where the DNA matches it firmly. Not all rows give a size; the values are once, few, many and, for expanded clones, a class.

v_call: TRBV7-9; d_call: TRBD2; j_call: TRBJ2-7; clone_size: -; cdr3_aa: CASSFPSGGTYEQYF; cdr3_nt: TGTGCCAGCAGCTTCCCTAGCGGGGGGACATACGAGCAGTACTTC
v_call: TRBV7-9; d_call: -; j_call: TRBJ1-5; clone_size: -; cdr3_aa: CASSSSDSNQPQHF; cdr3_nt: TGTGCCAGCAGCTCATCGGACAGCAATCAGCCCCAGCATTTT
v_call: TRBV6-5; d_call: -; j_call: TRBJ2-7; clone_size: few; cdr3_aa: CASSYRLAGLLSYEQYF; cdr3_nt: TGTGCCAGCAGTTATCGGTTGGCGGGGCTTCTCTCCTACGAGCAGTACTTC
v_call: TRBV30; d_call: TRBD1; j_call: TRBJ2-4; clone_size: many; cdr3_aa: CAWNSGQGKNIQYF; cdr3_nt: TGTGCCTGGAACTCGGGACAGGGGAAAAACATTCAGTACTTC
v_call: TRBV11-2; d_call: TRBD1; j_call: TRBJ1-1; clone_size: -; cdr3_aa: CASKAGGRTEAFF; cdr3_nt: TGTGCCAGCAAAGCAGGGGGCCGGACTGAAGCTTTCTTT
v_call: TRBV5-1; d_call: -; j_call: TRBJ1-2; clone_size: -; cdr3_aa: CASSLATERNYGYTF; cdr3_nt: TGCGCCAGCAGCTTGGCGACAGAACGTAACTATGGCTACACCTTC
v_call: TRBV7-9; d_call: TRBD2; j_call: TRBJ2-7; clone_size: -; cdr3_aa: CAGGLAGAHEQYF; cdr3_nt: TGTGCCGGAGGACTAGCGGGAGCCCACGAGCAGTACTTC
v_call: TRBV7-8; d_call: -; j_call: TRBJ2-5; clone_size: many; cdr3_aa: CASSLDRSGETQYF; cdr3_nt: TGTGCCAGCAGCTTAGACAGGTCGGGAGAGACCCAGTACTTC
v_call: TRBV10-3; d_call: -; j_call: TRBJ1-2; clone_size: -; cdr3_aa: CAISERGTGNYGYTF; cdr3_nt: TGTGCCATCAGTGAAAGAGGTACAGGGAACTATGGCTACACCTTC
v_call: TRBV28; d_call: TRBD1; j_call: TRBJ2-7; clone_size: many; cdr3_aa: CASSLWGQFYEQYF; cdr3_nt: TGTGCCAGCAGTTTATGGGGACAGTTTTACGAGCAGTACTTC
v_call: TRBV12-3/TRBV12-4; d_call: TRBD1; j_call: TRBJ2-5; clone_size: many; cdr3_aa: CASSGGQDSRETQYF; cdr3_nt: TGTGCCAGCAGTGGAGGACAGGATTCTAGGGAGACCCAGTACTTC
v_call: TRBV29-1; d_call: -; j_call: TRBJ2-1; clone_size: many; cdr3_aa: CSVRLGESYNEQFF; cdr3_nt: TGCAGCGTGAGATTGGGGGAGTCCTACAATGAGCAGTTCTTC
v_call: TRBV5-1; d_call: TRBD2; j_call: TRBJ2-7; clone_size: many; cdr3_aa: CASSSLAVEQYF; cdr3_nt: TGCGCCAGCAGCTCTCTAGCGGTCGAGCAGTACTTC
v_call: TRBV12-3/TRBV12-4; d_call: TRBD1; j_call: TRBJ1-4; clone_size: few; cdr3_aa: CASSPRTGEGEKLFF; cdr3_nt: TGTGCCAGCAGTCCTCGGACAGGGGAGGGGGAAAAACTGTTTTTT
v_call: TRBV4-1; d_call: TRBD2; j_call: TRBJ2-3; clone_size: -; cdr3_aa: CASSQGTFAGEWRSHTQYF; cdr3_nt: TGCGCCAGCAGCCAAGGGACTTTTGCGGGAGAGTGGCGATCACATACGCAGTATTTT
v_call: TRBV6-2/TRBV6-3; d_call: -; j_call: TRBJ2-1; clone_size: few; cdr3_aa: CASYPTGASRNEQFF; cdr3_nt: TGTGCCAGCTATCCGACGGGGGCTAGCCGCAATGAGCAGTTCTTC
v_call: TRBV20-1; d_call: TRBD1; j_call: TRBJ2-7; clone_size: many; cdr3_aa: CSASPPGQGGDEQYF; cdr3_nt: TGCAGTGCGTCCCCCCCGGGACAGGGGGGGGACGAGCAGTACTTC
v_call: TRBV20-1; d_call: -; j_call: TRBJ2-1; clone_size: -; cdr3_aa: CSARDPRADNEQFF; cdr3_nt: TGCAGTGCTAGGGACCCGCGGGCCGACAATGAGCAGTTCTTC
v_call: TRBV18; d_call: -; j_call: TRBJ2-7; clone_size: few; cdr3_aa: CASSPVVGSPYEQYF; cdr3_nt: TGTGCCAGCTCACCGGTTGTCGGGAGCCCCTACGAGCAGTATTTC
v_call: TRBV20-1; d_call: -; j_call: TRBJ1-1; clone_size: -; cdr3_aa: CSARDLSRGNTEAFF; cdr3_nt: TGCAGTGCTAGAGATCTATCTCGGGGGAACACTGAAGCTTTCTTT
v_call: TRBV6-2/TRBV6-3; d_call: TRBD2; j_call: TRBJ2-3; clone_size: few; cdr3_aa: CATAGLATDTQYF; cdr3_nt: TGTGCCACCGCCGGACTAGCCACAGATACGCAGTATTTT
v_call: TRBV12-3/TRBV12-4; d_call: TRBD1; j_call: TRBJ2-1; clone_size: -; cdr3_aa: CASSYRGTGSYNEQFF; cdr3_nt: TGTGCCAGCAGTTACAGGGGGACAGGGTCCTACAATGAGCAGTTCTTC
v_call: TRBV3-1; d_call: -; j_call: TRBJ1-5; clone_size: many; cdr3_aa: CASSQQLDQPQHF; cdr3_nt: TGTGCCAGCAGCCAACAACTGGATCAGCCCCAGCATTTT
v_call: TRBV14; d_call: TRBD2; j_call: TRBJ2-1; clone_size: many; cdr3_aa: CASSHRRTSGSVNEQFF; cdr3_nt: TGTGCCAGCAGCCACAGAAGGACTAGCGGGAGTGTCAATGAGCAGTTCTTC
v_call: TRBV7-9; d_call: TRBD1; j_call: TRBJ1-2; clone_size: -; cdr3_aa: CASSTTRDRGRAPNYGYTF; cdr3_nt: TGTGCCAGCAGCACAACCCGGGACAGGGGGCGAGCGCCTAACTATGGCTACACCTTC
v_call: TRBV6-1; d_call: TRBD1; j_call: TRBJ1-5; clone_size: -; cdr3_aa: CASRQLAGGGQPQHF; cdr3_nt: TGTGCCAGCAGACAACTGGCAGGGGGGGGTCAGCCCCAGCATTTT
v_call: TRBV7-3; d_call: -; j_call: TRBJ1-5; clone_size: -; cdr3_aa: CASNPWRWHDNQPQHF; cdr3_nt: TGTGCCAGCAATCCCTGGAGGTGGCACGACAATCAGCCCCAGCATTTT
v_call: TRBV10-2; d_call: -; j_call: TRBJ2-3; clone_size: -; cdr3_aa: CASNRAGNTDTQYF; cdr3_nt: TGCGCCAGCAATCGCGCGGGCAACACAGATACGCAGTATTTT
v_call: TRBV4-1; d_call: TRBD1; j_call: TRBJ2-7; clone_size: -; cdr3_aa: CASSQEGTGEYEQYF; cdr3_nt: TGCGCCAGCAGCCAAGAAGGGACAGGGGAATACGAGCAGTACTTC
v_call: TRBV30; d_call: -; j_call: TRBJ2-7; clone_size: few; cdr3_aa: CAWSEESSYEQYF; cdr3_nt: TGTGCCTGGAGTGAAGAGAGCTCCTACGAGCAGTACTTC
v_call: TRBV6-4; d_call: TRBD2; j_call: TRBJ2-3; clone_size: -; cdr3_aa: CASSETGTSGADTQYF; cdr3_nt: TGTGCCAGCAGTGAAACCGGGACTAGCGGTGCAGATACGCAGTATTTT
v_call: TRBV7-9; d_call: TRBD2; j_call: TRBJ2-1; clone_size: -; cdr3_aa: CASSPGTSGYEQFF; cdr3_nt: TGTGCCAGCAGCCCAGGGACTAGCGGGTATGAGCAGTTCTTC
v_call: TRBV7-9; d_call: -; j_call: TRBJ1-2; clone_size: few; cdr3_aa: CASSFQTEPNYGYTF; cdr3_nt: TGTGCCAGCAGCTTCCAGACAGAACCTAACTATGGCTACACCTTC
v_call: TRBV3-1; d_call: -; j_call: TRBJ2-5; clone_size: many; cdr3_aa: CASSRGAEETQYF; cdr3_nt: TGTGCCAGCAGCCGGGGGGCCGAAGAGACCCAGTACTTC
v_call: TRBV2; d_call: -; j_call: TRBJ2-3; clone_size: many; cdr3_aa: CASSWDGIDPDTQYF; cdr3_nt: TGTGCCAGCAGTTGGGACGGAATAGACCCAGATACGCAGTATTTT
v_call: TRBV20-1; d_call: TRBD1; j_call: TRBJ1-4; clone_size: many; cdr3_aa: CSARDRRNEKLFF; cdr3_nt: TGCAGTGCTAGGGACAGGCGTAATGAAAAACTGTTTTTT
v_call: TRBV20-1; d_call: -; j_call: TRBJ2-5; clone_size: many; cdr3_aa: CSARDLKGRPETQYF; cdr3_nt: TGCAGTGCTAGAGATTTGAAGGGGCGCCCGGAGACCCAGTACTTC
v_call: TRBV20-1; d_call: TRBD2; j_call: TRBJ2-1; clone_size: many; cdr3_aa: CSALDGASGGYNEQFF; cdr3_nt: TGCAGTGCCCTAGACGGGGCTAGCGGGGGCTACAATGAGCAGTTCTTC
v_call: TRBV5-1; d_call: TRBD1; j_call: TRBJ2-5; clone_size: -; cdr3_aa: CASRETGTGLSQETQYF; cdr3_nt: TGCGCCAGCAGAGAGACCGGGACAGGGCTATCCCAAGAGACCCAGTACTTC
v_call: TRBV4-1; d_call: TRBD1; j_call: TRBJ1-4; clone_size: -; cdr3_aa: CASSQTGTGNEKLFF; cdr3_nt: TGCGCCAGCAGCCAAACCGGGACAGGGAACGAAAAACTGTTTTTT
v_call: TRBV5-1; d_call: -; j_call: TRBJ2-2; clone_size: -; cdr3_aa: CASSWGGARNTGELFF; cdr3_nt: TGCGCCAGCAGCTGGGGCGGCGCCAGGAACACCGGGGAGCTGTTTTTT
v_call: TRBV20-1; d_call: TRBD1; j_call: TRBJ1-2; clone_size: -; cdr3_aa: CSAREGTGVGYTF; cdr3_nt: TGCAGTGCTAGAGAAGGGACAGGGGTTGGCTACACCTTC